One and the same sample provided the 22 T cell receptor beta chains below, sequenced in a study of cytomegalovirus exposure and HLA in healthy donors. The method was immunoSEQ multiplex PCR; TCRdb's version includes in-frame clones alone and lacks a portion of them. The sample gives fewer than 150,000 clones, more than 70% of which show up once; nearly 5% is in the top ten. Sequenced input: PBMCs. These receptors came from a man younger than 35 in good health and CMV-seronegative.

The genes are TRBV6-1 and TRBJ2-3; 8 nucleotides line up with TRBD2. V was clipped by 0 bases and J by 2 bases; unmatched bases: 10. Germline V gene sequence: CDR1 MNHNS, CDR2 SASEGT. This CDR3 is 18 amino acids long. The CDR3 sequence: CASSEAPVAGGSTDTQYF. The CDR3 region has the DNA TGTGCCAGCAGTGAAGCCCCCGTTGCGGGGGGATCCACAGATACGCAGTATTTT.

The rearrangement links TRBV19 to TRBJ2-2; 14 bases map to TRBD2. The CDR3 spans 17 residues. The J segment lost 2 bases and the V segment lost 7 bases, leaving 6 bases of the junction unmatched. Germline-derived CDR1 and CDR2 are LNHDA and SQIVND (reference sequence). The CDR3, as DNA: TGTGCCAGTACCCCGGGACTAGCGGGAGTTAACACCGGGGAGCTGTTTTTT. Translation gives CASTPGLAGVNTGELFF. Combining the CDR3 with reference TRBV19 and TRBJ2-2 gives the whole variable domain DGGITQSPKYLFRKEGQNVTLSCEQNLNHDAMYWYRQDPGQGLRLIYYSQIVNDFQKGDIAEGYSVSREKKESFPLTVTSAQKNPTAFYLCASTPGLAGVNTGELFFGEGSRLTVL.

This clone has just one count. The rearrangement uses TRBV5-1 and TRBJ1-4; D unclear. CDR3 size: 15 residues. Between the trimmed V and J ends, which lost 0 bases and 5 bases, there was a span of 11 bases. From germline, CDR1 is SGHRS and CDR2 YFSETQ. CDR3 loop: CASSLVGNGNEKLFF. Here the CDR3 DNA reads TGCGCCAGCAGCTTGGTGGGCAATGGAAATGAAAAACTGTTTTTT.

This clone was recorded a few times. The chain links TRBV5-1 to TRBJ2-2, with 9 bases lining up with TRBD1. The V gene end was trimmed by 3 bases and the J gene end by 6 bases; junction bases not matched to a gene: 6. Per the germline V gene, CDR1 is SGHRS and CDR2 is YFSETQ. CDR3 length: 15 amino acids. CDR3 coding DNA: TGCGCCAGCAGCTGGGGGACAGGGAGATCCGGGGAGCTGTTTTTT. Translation: CASSWGTGRSGELFF.

The chain joins TRBV6-5 to TRBJ1-6, with 11 positions matching TRBD1. This CDR3 is built from 14 residues. Trimming cost V 5 bases and J 11 bases; bases outside gene matches: 5. The germline V gene encodes CDR1 MNHEY and CDR2 SVGAGI. The CDR3 bases are TGTGCCAGCAGTCCACGGGACAGGGGGACACCCCTCCACTTT. Residues: CASSPRDRGTPLHF.

DNA of the CDR3: TGTGCCAGCAGATTTACAGGGAACACTGAAGCTTTCTTT. Translation gives CASRFTGNTEAFF. The chain links TRBV27 to TRBJ1-1, with a possible D match to TRBD1 (5 bases). CDR3 size: 13 residues. The V end lost 6 bases, the J end lost 1 base, and 9 bases lay between the germline ends. Germline-derived CDR1 and CDR2 are MNHEY and SMNVEV (reference sequence).

V usage is TRBV11-3 and J usage is TRBJ2-1, with a weak D call TRBD1 (5 bases). The germline gives CDR1 SGHNT, CDR2 YENEEA. V dropped 0 bases and J dropped 8 bases, with 5 bases sitting between them. CDR3 size: 12 residues. The DNA of the CDR3 is TGTGCCAGCAGCTTAGAAGGGGATGAGCAGTTCTTC. Amino acid sequence: CASSLEGDEQFF.

V usage is TRBV6-4 and J usage is TRBJ2-3, with D maybe TRBD2 (5 bases). Germline CDR1 MRHNA, CDR2 SNTAGT. V was clipped by 3 bases and J by 2 bases, with 15 bases between them. The CDR3 runs to 16 residues. In DNA form, the CDR3 reads TGTGCCAGCAGTGAAGGAGCTAGCAGAGTCACAGATACGCAGTATTTT. Amino acids: CASSEGASRVTDTQYF.

This clone occurred once. The rearrangement uses TRBV6-5 and TRBJ2-1, with D unresolved. Germline V gene sequence: CDR1 MNHEY, CDR2 SVGAGI. This CDR3 contains 14 residues. V dropped 6 bases and J dropped 4 bases, with 13 bases sitting between them. The CDR3 is CASRNAQIYNEQFF. For the CDR3, the DNA is TGTGCCAGCAGGAATGCTCAGATTTACAATGAGCAGTTCTTC.

The chain uses TRBV27 and TRBJ2-1, with TRBD2 as a possible D gene (6 bases). This CDR3 region has 16 residues. Germline CDR1 MNHEY, CDR2 SMNVEV (reference sequence). Deletions cut 4 bases from V and 5 bases from J, with 18 bases between. The CDR3: CASSSPRRGTNNEQFF. CDR3 coding DNA: TGTGCCAGCAGTTCACCGCGGCGGGGCACGAACAATGAGCAGTTCTTC.

The genes are TRBV16 and TRBJ2-1; maybe TRBD1 (6 bases). Per the germline V gene, CDR1 is KGHSY and CDR2 is FQNENV. This CDR3 is 13 amino acids long. The V end lost 3 bases, the J end lost 11 bases, and 14 bases lay between the germline ends. CDR3 region: CASSHDRSTKQFF. CDR3 bases: TGTGCCAGCAGCCACGACAGGTCGACCAAGCAGTTCTTC.

This clone was detected only a few times. In nucleotides, the CDR3 is TGTGCCAGCGCGGGGCCTAACGCCTACGAGCAGTACTTC. This gives the protein CASAGPNAYEQYF. This chain uses TRBV6-5 with TRBJ2-7; D is possibly TRBD2 (6 bases). CDR3 size: 13 residues. V was shortened by 8 bases and J by 2 bases, with 13 bases between the two germline ends. Germline CDR1 is MNHEY and CDR2 is SVGAGI.

The V call is TRBV6-1, the J call TRBJ1-2, with D tentatively TRBD1 (6 bases). Germline CDR1 MNHNS, CDR2 SASEGT. The CDR3 is made up of 14 amino acids. V was trimmed by 2 bases and J by 8 bases, leaving 15 bases between them. Written as DNA, the CDR3 is TGTGCCAGCAGTGAAAAGGCAGGGGTATCGGGCTACACCTTC. Protein sequence: CASSEKAGVSGYTF.

The CDR3 sequence is CAWNDRKNYNEQFF. Here the CDR3 DNA reads TGTGCCTGGAATGACAGGAAAAACTACAATGAGCAGTTCTTC. The chain employs TRBV30 and TRBJ2-1; a weak D match, TRBD1 (6 bases). Deletions cut 4 bases from V and 3 bases from J, with 13 bases between. The CDR3 runs to 14 residues. Germline V gene data show CDR1 as GTSNPN and CDR2 as SVGIG (reference sequence).

A single count supports this clone. DNA for the CDR3: TGTGCCTGGAGTGTAGGCAGGGGAAGTTCGCGGGGCTACACCTTC. Its protein is CAWSVGRGSSRGYTF. The chain joins TRBV30 to TRBJ1-2, with a possible D match to TRBD1 (6 bases). This CDR3 comprises 15 residues. Germline V gene sequence: CDR1 GTSNPN, CDR2 SVGIG (reference sequence). Trimming pared 0 bases from V and 8 bases from J, leaving 19 bases between.

The gene calls are TRBV4-1 and TRBJ2-3, with D maybe TRBD1 (6 bases). V lost 1 base to trimming and J lost 1 base, with 9 bases between them. CDR1 and CDR2 from the germline V gene are MGHRA and YSYEKL. This CDR3 has 15 residues. The CDR3 DNA follows: TGCGCCAGCAGCCAAGGGACAGATGGCACAGATACGCAGTATTTT. Translating gives CASSQGTDGTDTQYF.

The rearrangement links TRBV30 to TRBJ2-1, with no clear D. The CDR3 is 14 residues long. Trimming took 4 bases from V and 0 from J, leaving 10 bases between them. Germline lookup yields CDR1 GTSNPN and CDR2 SVGIG (reference sequence). The CDR3 spells CAWTILSSYNEQFF. CDR3 DNA sequence: TGTGCCTGGACTATATTAAGCTCCTACAATGAGCAGTTCTTC.

The genes are TRBV5-1 and TRBJ2-2; TRBD1 is a possible D gene (5 bases). V was cut by 6 bases and J by 0 bases, with 15 bases left in between. CDR3 length: 16 residues. The germline V gene has CDR1 SGHRS and CDR2 YFSETQ. CDR3 DNA: TGCGCCAGCACCCCTAACGTAGGGGCGAACACCGGGGAGCTGTTTTTT. Translation: CASTPNVGANTGELFF.

The chain employs TRBV5-6 and TRBJ2-7; D gene ambiguous. Trimming took off 0 bases at V and 1 base at J, with 8 bases between the two ends. The CDR3 has 14 residues. Germline CDR1 SGHDT, CDR2 YYEEEE. CDR3 DNA sequence: TGTGCCAGCAGCTTGGTTCCAGATTCCTACGAGCAGTACTTC. Its translation is CASSLVPDSYEQYF.

The rearrangement links TRBV11-3 to TRBJ2-1; 10 positions match TRBD1. Looked up from germline, CDR1 is SGHNT and CDR2 is YENEEA. With V trimmed by 2 bases and J by 9 bases, 10 bases remained unmatched. This CDR3 is built from 16 residues. CDR3 sequence (DNA): TGTGCCAGCAGCTTACGAACCGGGACAGGGGTTATTGAGCAGTTCTTC. The encoded protein is CASSLRTGTGVIEQFF.

V and J are TRBV5-6 and TRBJ2-4; TRBD2 aligns across 11 bases. Germline V lookup: CDR1 SGHDT, CDR2 YYEEEE. With V trimmed by 2 bases and J by 7 bases, 5 bases remained unmatched. The CDR3 has 15 amino acids. CDR3 in DNA: TGTGCCAGCAGCTTCACCGGGACTAGCGGTAACATTCAGTACTTC. Translated, it gives CASSFTGTSGNIQYF.

The J gene is TRBJ2-1, the V gene TRBV2; D not certain. The CDR3 has 15 amino acids. V shed 4 bases and J shed 7 bases, with 17 bases lying between them. Germline V CDR1 and CDR2: SNHLY, FYNNEI. In nucleotides, the CDR3 is TGTGCCAGCAGTGGGGTAACAGCCCCTGAGAATGAGCAGTTCTTC. Protein product: CASSGVTAPENEQFF.